One sample yielded the 30 T cell receptor beta chains listed below, sequenced in a study of vaccination and CD4 T cells after COVID-19. The study sequenced cultured CD4+ T cell DNA using the Oncomine TCR Beta short-read assay. One entry per CDR3 protein results from TCRdb running MiXCR on the PCR reads. The sample records 15,000 or so distinct CDR3 sequences, roughly 60% being singletons. Treatment described: approximately nine-day PBMC culture with coronavirus spike peptide pools or control peptides (ViraFEST assay). These receptors have no known antigen. Material for sequencing was CD4+ T cells from blood, cultured in vitro. These TCRs come from a human donor who had recovered from COVID-19.

The V gene is TRBV20-1, the J gene TRBJ2-1; D is perhaps TRBD2 (5 bases). The V gene's germline CDR1 is DFQATT and CDR2 SNEGSKA (reference sequence). CDR3 size: 15 residues. The V end lost 5 bases, the J end lost 1 base, and 15 bases lay between the germline ends. CDR3 nucleotide sequence: TGCAGTGCTCTGGACGGACTTGAATCCTACAATGAGCAGTTCTTC. Amino acid sequence: CSALDGLESYNEQFF.

This chain connects TRBV6-5 to TRBJ2-5; 7 bases map to TRBD2. Trimming at V came to 2 bases and at J to 0 bases, leaving 6 bases not matched to a gene. The CDR3 consists of 16 residues. Germline CDR1 MNHEY, CDR2 SVGAGI. The CDR3 is CASSYGRARYQETQYF. DNA for the CDR3: TGTGCCAGCAGTTACGGGAGGGCCCGATACCAAGAGACCCAGTACTTC.

This rearrangement joins TRBV6-1 to TRBJ1-2, with D possibly being TRBD1 (6 bases). The germline V gene has CDR1 MNHNS and CDR2 SASEGT. Trimming stripped 5 bases from V and 7 bases from J, with 20 bases between. The CDR3 has 15 amino acids. Here the CDR3 reads CASSQKGTGQSGYTF. The CDR3 bases are TGTGCCAGCAGTCAAAAAGGGACGGGACAATCTGGCTACACCTTC.

The chain recombines TRBV7-8 with TRBJ2-5; 8 nucleotides agree with TRBD2. Germline V CDR1 and CDR2: SGHVS, FQNEAQ. The junction had 9 bases not matched to a gene; V was cut back by 5 bases and J by 4 bases. This CDR3 spans 15 amino acids. The CDR3 reads CASSDTSGAVETQYF. In DNA form, the CDR3 reads TGTGCCAGCAGCGACACTAGCGGAGCGGTAGAGACCCAGTACTTC.

CDR3: CASTPSAGGGTHTDTQYF. The DNA of the CDR3 is TGTGCCAGCACCCCTTCGGCAGGTGGAGGCACACACACAGATACGCAGTATTTT. The chain uses TRBV28 and TRBJ2-3; D might be TRBD2 (5 bases). The V gene's germline CDR1 is MDHEN and CDR2 SYDVKM. The CDR3 loop spans 18 amino acids. Trimming took off 7 bases at V and 2 bases at J, with 25 bases between the two ends. Supplemented by reference TRBV28 and TRBJ2-3, the full variable domain reads DVKVTQSSRYLVKRTGEKVFLECVQDMDHENMFWYRQDPGLGLRLIYFSYDVKMKEKGDIPEGYSVSREKKERFSLILESASTNQTSMYLCASTPSAGGGTHTDTQYFGPGTRLTVL.

The chain carries TRBV6-1 and TRBJ2-5; 10 nucleotides align to TRBD1. CDR1 and CDR2 from the germline V gene are MNHNS and SASEGT. The CDR3 loop spans 14 amino acids. J was trimmed by 5 bases and V by 6 bases; bases with no gene match: 6. Here the CDR3 reads CASSLQGQGETQYF. The CDR3 DNA is TGTGCCAGCAGCCTCCAGGGACAGGGGGAGACCCAGTACTTC.

This CDR3 is CASTPIPTARYQPQHF. The CDR3 DNA is TGTGCCAGCACACCCATCCCGACGGCCCGATATCAGCCCCAGCATTTT. This rearrangement joins TRBV6-2 or TRBV6-3 to TRBJ1-5; no clear D. This CDR3 is 16 amino acids long. CDR1 MNHEY and CDR2 SVGEGT come from the germline V gene. V shed 7 bases and J shed 5 bases, with 21 bases lying between them.

The V gene is TRBV7-8, the J gene TRBJ2-5; D may be TRBD2 (5 bases). V dropped 2 bases and J dropped 5 bases, with 18 bases sitting between them. The CDR3 covers 16 residues. CDR1 is SGHVS, CDR2 FQNEAQ, per germline. This CDR3 reads CASSLNTHPRGETQYF. Written as DNA, the CDR3 is TGTGCCAGCAGCTTAAATACCCACCCCCGCGGGGAGACCCAGTACTTC.

V gene TRBV19 combines with J gene TRBJ2-2; possibly TRBD2 for D (5 bases). The CDR3 spans 14 residues. Germline values: CDR1 LNHDA, CDR2 SQIVND (reference sequence). V dropped 8 bases and J dropped 3 bases, with 13 bases sitting between them. This CDR3 reads CASQSGGDTGELFF. In DNA form, the CDR3 reads TGTGCCAGTCAGAGCGGTGGGGACACCGGGGAGCTGTTTTTT.

The chain combines TRBV10-3 with TRBJ2-1; D may be TRBD2 (6 bases). V was pared by 9 bases and J by 1 base, with 10 bases between. Germline V CDR1 and CDR2: ENHRY, SYGVKD. This CDR3 region has 13 residues. This chain's CDR3 is CAIAEGSYNEQFF. CDR3 nucleotide sequence: TGTGCCATAGCGGAGGGTTCCTACAATGAGCAGTTCTTC.

This chain links TRBV25-1 with TRBJ1-2, with D maybe TRBD1 (5 bases). The germline V and J ends were trimmed by 4 bases and 4 bases, with 10 bases remaining between them. CDR1 and CDR2 (germline): MGHDK, SYGVNS. This CDR3 has 13 residues. CDR3 loop: CASSVDTFYGYTF. CDR3 bases: TGTGCCAGCAGTGTGGACACCTTCTATGGCTACACCTTC.

The chain is built from TRBV20-1 and TRBJ1-1; D remains unclear. The CDR3 has 11 amino acids. CDR1 and CDR2 from the germline V gene are DFQATT and SNEGSKA (reference sequence). Trimming stripped 0 bases from V and 5 bases from J, with 4 bases between. This chain's CDR3 is CSARDETEAFF. CDR3 sequence (DNA): TGCAGTGCTAGAGATGAGACTGAAGCTTTCTTT.

The chain is built from TRBV20-1 and TRBJ1-5; D call uncertain. The V end was cut by 6 bases, the J end by 2 bases, with 8 bases between. CDR1 is DFQATT and CDR2 is SNEGSKA in the germline V gene (reference sequence). The length of the CDR3 is 12 residues. In nucleotides, the CDR3 is TGCAGTGCCCGCTGGGGCAATCAGCCCCAGCATTTT. The encoded protein is CSARWGNQPQHF.

The chain is built from TRBV27 and TRBJ2-7; no reliable D call. Trimming took off 5 bases at V and 13 bases at J, with 21 bases between the two ends. Germline CDR1 reads MNHEY; CDR2 reads SMNVEV (reference sequence). The CDR3 totals 13 residues. Here the CDR3 reads CASSIRTPPGEYF. In nucleotides, the CDR3 is TGTGCCAGCAGTATCCGAACGCCGCCCGGAGAATACTTC.

The chain is built from TRBV19 and TRBJ2-1; TRBD1 matches 8 bases. The CDR3 has 18 residues. CDR1 is LNHDA and CDR2 is SQIVND in the germline V gene (reference sequence). The junction had 16 bases not matched to a gene; V was cut back by 0 bases and J by 9 bases. The CDR3 sequence: CASSIDHGQGIRESEQFF. The CDR3 nucleotides read TGTGCCAGTAGTATAGATCATGGACAGGGTATTCGGGAGAGTGAGCAGTTCTTC.

The V call is TRBV6-4, the J call TRBJ2-1, with TRBD2 matching over 7 bases. Germline lookup yields CDR1 MRHNA and CDR2 SNTAGT. Trimming took 10 bases from V and 9 from J; bases not matched to a gene: 9. The CDR3 is 12 residues long. The CDR3 DNA reads TGTGCCACCGGACTAGGCGAAGGTGAGCAGTTCTTC. This codes for CATGLGEGEQFF.

The chain is built from TRBV18 and TRBJ2-4, with D possibly matching TRBD2 (5 bases). V dropped 5 bases and J dropped 0 bases, with 11 bases sitting between them. CDR3 length equals 15 residues. The germline V gene has CDR1 KGHSH and CDR2 LQKENI. This CDR3 is CASSMTGLAKNIQYF. CDR3 in DNA: TGTGCCAGCTCAATGACGGGATTAGCCAAAAACATTCAGTACTTC.

The V call is TRBV20-1, the J call TRBJ1-2; 10 nucleotides match TRBD1. From germline, CDR1 is DFQATT and CDR2 SNEGSKA (reference sequence). Trimming removed 5 bases from V and 8 bases from J; junction bases left unmatched: 11. There are 14 residues in the CDR3. Here the CDR3 reads CSAPRTGGPSGYTF. In DNA form, the CDR3 reads TGCAGTGCTCCCCGGACAGGGGGTCCCTCGGGCTACACCTTC.

This clonotype appeared a single time. CDR3 sequence reads: CASKPGGGENTEAFF. The CDR3, as DNA: TGTGCCAGCAAGCCGGGAGGGGGCGAGAACACTGAAGCTTTCTTT. V gene TRBV5-4 combines with J gene TRBJ1-1; 7 bases are shared with TRBD1. CDR1 SGHNT and CDR2 YYREEE come from the germline V gene (reference sequence). The ends lost 6 bases at V and 1 base at J; junction bases unmatched: 9. This CDR3 spans 15 amino acids.

The chain is built from TRBV27 and TRBJ2-6; tentatively, D is TRBD2 (6 bases). Germline V gives CDR1 MNHEY, CDR2 SMNVEV (reference sequence). The CDR3 loop spans 15 amino acids. Trimming pared 1 base from V and 2 bases from J, leaving 6 bases between. The DNA for the CDR3 is TGTGCCAGCAGTTTATGGGGGGCTGGGGCCAACGTCCTGACTTTC. Translated: CASSLWGAGANVLTF.

The J gene is TRBJ2-7, the V gene TRBV15; 10 bases are a match to TRBD2. Per germline, CDR1 LNHNV and CDR2 YYDKDF (reference sequence). V lost 0 bases, J lost 4 bases, and 3 bases stayed unmatched. This CDR3 is 15 amino acids long. The CDR3 protein is CATSRDPSGRYEQYF. CDR3 nucleotides: TGTGCCACCAGCAGAGATCCTAGCGGGAGATACGAGCAGTACTTC.

Concerning this clonotype itself: No DNA is shown, since the ends of the CDR3 on it are uncertain; the CDR3 is the one TCRdb lists. This chain joins TRBV7-5 and TRBJ2-5. TRBV7-5 is given as a pseudogene. The CDR3 contains 16 residues when both ends are counted. CDR3 sequence: CISVPEALNYQETQYF.

This clonotype appeared a single time. The CDR3 is CASSPGTDTYEQYF. DNA for the CDR3: TGTGCCAGCAGCCCCGGGACAGATACCTACGAGCAGTACTTC. The chain combines TRBV3-1 with TRBJ2-7, with TRBD1 identical over 7 bases. CDR1 LGHDT and CDR2 YNNKEL come from the germline V gene (reference sequence). V lost 4 bases and J lost 2; bases outside the gene matches: 5. This CDR3 spans 14 amino acids.

The V call is TRBV30, the J call TRBJ1-2; 10 nucleotides align to TRBD1. V shed 3 bases and J 7 bases; nucleotides not matched to a gene: 5. CDR1 and CDR2 from the germline V gene are GTSNPN and SVGIG (reference sequence). CDR3 length: 13 amino acids. Here the CDR3 reads CAWSQGQGGGYTF. As DNA, the CDR3 is TGTGCCTGGAGCCAAGGACAGGGGGGTGGCTACACCTTC. The whole variable domain, filled in from reference TRBV30 and TRBJ1-2, reads SQTIHQWPATLVQPVGSPLSLECTVEGTSNPNLYWYRQAAGRGLQLLFYSVGIGQISSEVPQNLSASRPQDRQFILSSKKLLLSDSGFYLCAWSQGQGGGYTFGSGTRLTVV.

The chain uses TRBV3-1 and TRBJ1-5; the D gene is possibly TRBD1 (5 bases). V lost 2 bases, J lost 0 bases, and 14 bases lay in between. Per germline, CDR1 LGHDT and CDR2 YNNKEL (reference sequence). The CDR3 is 17 residues long. The CDR3 DNA sequence: TGTGCCAGCAGCCAATCGTTCTCAGGGAGTAGCAATCAGCCCCAGCATTTT. Amino acid sequence: CASSQSFSGSSNQPQHF.

The V call is TRBV10-1, the J call TRBJ2-1; 7 bases agree with TRBD2. With V trimmed by 0 bases and J by 3 bases, 5 bases remained unmatched. CDR1 WNHNN and CDR2 SYGVQD come from the germline V gene (reference sequence). CDR3 length equals 16 residues. The CDR3: CASSESMTSLYNEQFF. CDR3 in DNA: TGCGCCAGCAGTGAGTCGATGACTAGCCTCTACAATGAGCAGTTCTTC.

For the CDR3, the DNA is TGTGCCAGCAGCTTAGGCGCGCGGCAGTTCTTC. Protein sequence: CASSLGARQFF. The chain uses TRBV11-3 and TRBJ2-1, with no clear D. The CDR3 runs 11 residues. V was trimmed by 1 base and J by 12 bases, leaving 7 bases between them. Germline CDR1 SGHNT, CDR2 YENEEA.

The gene calls are TRBV20-1 and TRBJ1-2; D unresolved. From germline, CDR1 is DFQATT and CDR2 SNEGSKA (reference sequence). This CDR3 contains 16 residues. V lost 6 bases to trimming and J lost 0 bases, with 20 bases between them. The CDR3 nucleotides are TGCAGTGCCGTAGCCCCCTATTCGGCCGCTAACTATGGCTACACCTTC. Encoded protein: CSAVAPYSAANYGYTF.

Only a few counts were recorded for this clonotype. The chain uses TRBV28 and TRBJ2-2, with TRBD2 matching over 9 bases. The CDR3 runs 16 residues. Germline assignment: CDR1 MDHEN and CDR2 SYDVKM. V lost 10 bases to trimming and J lost 6 bases; unmatched junction nucleotides: 15. The CDR3 nucleotides read TGTGCCACCTTTCCATCCGGGACTAGCATCTCCGGGGAGCTGTTTTTT. Protein sequence: CATFPSGTSISGELFF.

In this sample, this clonotype turned up a few times. This sequence joins TRBV20-1 and TRBJ1-2; weak D call: TRBD1 (5 bases). V lost 3 bases, J lost 0 bases, and 8 bases lay in between. The CDR3 has 13 residues. The germline gives CDR1 DFQATT, CDR2 SNEGSKA (reference sequence). The CDR3 region has the DNA TGCAGTGCTAGGGACACCGCTAACTATGGCTACACCTTC. This codes for CSARDTANYGYTF.